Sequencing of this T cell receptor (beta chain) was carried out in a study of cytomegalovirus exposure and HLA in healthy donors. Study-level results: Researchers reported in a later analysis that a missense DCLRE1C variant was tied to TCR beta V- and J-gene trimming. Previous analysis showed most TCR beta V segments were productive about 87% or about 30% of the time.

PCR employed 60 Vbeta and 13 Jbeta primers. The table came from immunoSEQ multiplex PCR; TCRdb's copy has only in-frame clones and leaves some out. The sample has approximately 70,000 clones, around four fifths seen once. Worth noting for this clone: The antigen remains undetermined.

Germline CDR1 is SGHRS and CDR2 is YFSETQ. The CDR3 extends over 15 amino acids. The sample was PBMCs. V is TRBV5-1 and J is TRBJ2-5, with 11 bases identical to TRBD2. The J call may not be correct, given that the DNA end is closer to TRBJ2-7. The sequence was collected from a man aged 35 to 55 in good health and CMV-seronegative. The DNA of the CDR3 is TGCGCCAGCAGGACGACTAGCGGGGCCTCCTACGAGCAGTACTTC. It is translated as CASRTTSGASYEQYF.